Detailed here is one T cell receptor (beta chain). The antigen is undetermined. The use of a sample-barcoded 5' primer and a J-beta primer mix characterized a second PCR of about 6 to 11 cycles. One entry per CDR3 protein results from TCRdb running MiXCR on the 5' RACE reads. The table includes 730,000 or so distinct CDR3 sequences, about 43% detected once. The CDR3 loop spans 13 amino acids. CDR1 SNHLY and CDR2 FYNNEI come from the germline V gene. This specimen comes from a study of blood T cells in healthy people across ages. Study-wide results and caveats: A greater number of naive CD4+ cells and higher diversity distinguished long-lived donors from aged donors.

J is TRBJ2-4 and V is TRBV2, with D possibly being TRBD1 (6 bases). The J call may be incorrect, as the DNA end agrees better with TRBJ2-7. The source of this sequence is an elderly man in good health. The sample comprised blood. The chain's CDR3 is CASQYREAYEQYF. CDR3 coding DNA: TGTGCCAGCCAATACAGGGAAGCCTACGAGCAGTACTTC.